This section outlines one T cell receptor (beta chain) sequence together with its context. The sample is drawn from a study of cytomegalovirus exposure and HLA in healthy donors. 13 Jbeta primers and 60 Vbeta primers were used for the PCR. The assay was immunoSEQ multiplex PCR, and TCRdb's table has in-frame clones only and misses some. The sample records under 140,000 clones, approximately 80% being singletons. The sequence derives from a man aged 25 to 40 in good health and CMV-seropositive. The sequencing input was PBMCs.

The CDR3 nucleotides are TGCAGCGTAGCACAGACGAGCGGAGCAGATACGCAGTATTTT. This codes for CSVAQTSGADTQYF. The V gene is TRBV29-1, the J gene TRBJ2-3; a weak D match, TRBD2 (5 bases). Trimming shortened V by 6 bases and J by 4 bases, and 17 bases separated the two germline ends. Germline V lookup: CDR1 SQVTM, CDR2 ANQGSEA. The CDR3 covers 14 residues.